This entry lists 21 T cell receptor beta chains sequenced from one sample in a study of shared clonotypes between healthy human individuals. The protocol was immunoSEQ multiplex PCR, while the TCRdb copy is restricted to in-frame clones and leaves out a portion. The data show 850,000 to 1,100,000 clones, 60% to 85% seen once. Material: memory CD4+ T cells from PBMCs. Subset meaning: CD45RA-negative fraction. These receptors originate from a man between 18 and 29 years old in good health. Some clones in this sample may be carry-over from other donors' samples.

The chain links TRBV30 to TRBJ2-7; 10 bases are a match to TRBD2. V shed 2 bases, J shed 5 bases, and the junction held 9 bases outside the gene matches. The germline CDR1 and CDR2 sequences are GTSNPN and SVGIG (reference sequence). There are 15 residues in the CDR3. The CDR3 loop is CAWSRLAGVLNEQYF. CDR3 nucleotide sequence: TGTGCCTGGAGTCGCCTAGCGGGAGTGCTAAACGAGCAGTACTTC.

This sequence joins TRBV4-3 and TRBJ2-5; D unclear. V dropped 2 bases and J dropped 7 bases, with 26 bases sitting between them. This CDR3 spans 18 amino acids. Germline lookup yields CDR1 LGHNA and CDR2 YSLEER. This CDR3 reads CASSQQRRGTIYQMTQYF. The DNA for the CDR3 is TGCGCCAGCAGCCAACAGAGGCGAGGAACTATTTACCAGATGACCCAGTACTTC.

The sample holds many counts of this clone. The chain uses TRBV29-1 and TRBJ1-1; no firm D call. Germline V gene data show CDR1 as SQVTM and CDR2 as ANQGSEA. Trimming pared 5 bases from V and 0 bases from J, leaving 16 bases between. This CDR3 comprises 15 residues. This chain's CDR3 is CSVNRRGTLNTEAFF. The CDR3 nucleotides read TGCAGCGTTAATAGGAGAGGAACGTTGAACACTGAAGCTTTCTTT.

The V and J genes are TRBV28 and TRBJ1-2; the match to TRBD1 covers 8 bases. Per the germline V gene, CDR1 is MDHEN and CDR2 is SYDVKM. The CDR3 is 15 residues long. The V gene end was trimmed by 4 bases and the J gene end by 7 bases; junction bases not matched to a gene: 11. CDR3: CASSSDRGWTIGYTF. The DNA of the CDR3 is TGTGCCAGCAGTTCCGACAGGGGATGGACTATTGGCTACACCTTC.

V gene TRBV5-8 combines with J gene TRBJ2-3, with D possibly being TRBD2 (6 bases). This CDR3 is 17 amino acids long. The V and J ends lost 0 bases and 3 bases respectively, with 17 bases between them. CDR1 SGHTS and CDR2 YDEGEE come from the germline V gene. CDR3 DNA sequence: TGTGCCAGCAGCTTGGGTTCGGGCGGGGCGGTGACAGATACGCAGTATTTT. The encoded protein is CASSLGSGGAVTDTQYF.

This clone was counted a few times. The chain has TRBV2 and TRBJ2-3; D not resolved. The CDR3 loop spans 13 amino acids. Germline V gene data show CDR1 as SNHLY and CDR2 as FYNNEI. The ends were cut back, 3 bases at V and 6 bases at J, with 10 bases in the middle. For the CDR3, the DNA is TGTGCCAGCAGTGACGAGATGGGTGATACGCAGTATTTT. This encodes CASSDEMGDTQYF.

V and J are TRBV30 and TRBJ2-3; D is possibly TRBD1 or TRBD2 (5 bases each). The CDR3 loop spans 14 amino acids. Germline-derived CDR1 and CDR2 are GTSNPN and SVGIG (reference sequence). V shed 4 bases and J shed 0 bases, with 11 bases lying between them. In nucleotides, the CDR3 is TGTGCCTGGAACCCGGGACGGAGCACAGATACGCAGTATTTT. Its protein is CAWNPGRSTDTQYF.

There are many counts of this clone. The chain couples TRBV10-3 to TRBJ2-7, with D tentatively TRBD2 (6 bases). The CDR3 runs to 12 residues. Trimming stripped 3 bases from V and 9 bases from J, with 12 bases between. The V gene's germline CDR1 is ENHRY and CDR2 SYGVKD. The DNA of the CDR3 is TGTGCCATCAGTGATGGCAGGCGGGGGCAGTACTTC. Translation gives CAISDGRRGQYF.

The chain links TRBV27 to TRBJ2-1, with D unresolved. The CDR3 is 14 residues long. Looked up from germline, CDR1 is MNHEY and CDR2 is SMNVEV (reference sequence). Trimming took 3 bases from V and 5 from J, leaving 11 bases between them. The CDR3 region is CASSFSDGNNEQFF. CDR3 bases: TGTGCCAGCAGTTTTTCGGACGGAAACAATGAGCAGTTCTTC.

This clone turned up a few times. The V call is TRBV6-1, the J call TRBJ2-5, with D perhaps TRBD2 (6 bases). There are 15 residues in the CDR3. Germline V lookup: CDR1 MNHNS, CDR2 SASEGT. Trimming left V 9 bases short and J 1 base short, with 18 bases between. CDR3 amino acids: CASRRGEYFQETQYF. In DNA form, the CDR3 reads TGTGCCAGTAGGCGGGGAGAGTATTTCCAAGAGACCCAGTACTTC.

The chain is built from TRBV7-9 and TRBJ2-5, with 9 nucleotides matching TRBD1. The J segment lost 5 bases and the V segment lost 4 bases, leaving 8 bases of the junction unmatched. The CDR3 extends over 15 amino acids. Germline lookup yields CDR1 SEHNR and CDR2 FQNEAQ (reference sequence). CDR3: CASSSGTGLMETQYF. The CDR3 nucleotides are TGTGCCAGCAGCTCCGGGACAGGGCTAATGGAGACCCAGTACTTC.

This rearrangement joins TRBV5-4 to TRBJ1-2, with D perhaps TRBD1 (5 bases). CDR1 and CDR2 (germline): SGHNT, YYREEE (reference sequence). Trimming took off 4 bases at V and 6 bases at J, with 16 bases between the two ends. The CDR3 consists of 14 residues. The chain's CDR3 is CASSKGTEWDGYTF. The CDR3 nucleotides read TGTGCCAGCAGCAAGGGGACGGAATGGGATGGCTACACCTTC.

The chain carries TRBV5-1 and TRBJ1-2; the D gene is possibly TRBD1 (5 bases). Trimming shortened V by 4 bases and J by 5 bases, and 12 bases separated the two germline ends. The CDR3 length is 13 residues. CDR1 is SGHRS and CDR2 is YFSETQ in the germline V gene. The chain's CDR3 is CASSPTGRYGYTF. Written as DNA, the CDR3 is TGCGCCAGCAGCCCAACGGGGCGGTATGGCTACACCTTC.

This clone appeared a single time. V and J are TRBV5-1 and TRBJ1-2; TRBD1 might be the D (6 bases). V shed 3 bases and J shed 8 bases, with 14 bases lying between them. The germline gives CDR1 SGHRS, CDR2 YFSETQ. The CDR3 consists of 13 residues. CDR3 sequence reads: CASSSGGLGGYTF. Written as DNA, the CDR3 is TGCGCCAGCAGCTCGGGGGGCCTGGGCGGCTACACCTTC. The whole variable domain, filled in from reference TRBV5-1 and TRBJ1-2, reads KAGVTQTPRYLIKTRGQQVTLSCSPISGHRSVSWYQQTPGQGLQFLFEYFSETQRNKGNFPGRFSGRQFSNSRSEMNVSTLELGDSALYLCASSSGGLGGYTFGSGTRLTVV.

This chain uses TRBV13 with TRBJ2-7, with D possibly being TRBD1 (6 bases). Trimming stripped 4 bases from V and 6 bases from J, with 13 bases between. This CDR3 region has 13 residues. Per the germline V gene, CDR1 is PRHDT and CDR2 is FYEKMQ (reference sequence). Written as DNA, the CDR3 is TGTGCCAGCAGCTACAGGGTACGCCGCGAGCAGTACTTC. This translates into CASSYRVRREQYF. The full variable domain, rest sourced from reference TRBV13 and TRBJ2-7, is AAGVIQSPRHLIKEKRETATLKCYPIPRHDTVYWYQQGPGQDPQFLISFYEKMQSDKGSIPDRFSAQQFSDYHSELNMSSLELGDSALYFCASSYRVRREQYFGPGTRLTVT.

The gene calls are TRBV28 and TRBJ1-2; possible D gene TRBD1, 5 bases. The CDR3 is made up of 13 amino acids. Per the germline V gene, CDR1 is MDHEN and CDR2 is SYDVKM. V was shortened by 7 bases and J by 5 bases, with 14 bases between the two germline ends. The CDR3, as DNA: TGTGCCAGCACCCGCCCGGGGGGGTATGGCTACACCTTC. This translates into CASTRPGGYGYTF.

The chain combines TRBV6-5 with TRBJ1-5; tentatively, D is TRBD1 (5 bases). This CDR3 has 15 amino acids. Trimming removed 5 bases at V and 0 bases at J, with 11 bases between. Germline V gene data show CDR1 as MNHEY and CDR2 as SVGAGI. CDR3 in DNA: TGTGCCAGCAGTCCTCGGGGGACTAGCAATCAGCCCCAGCATTTT. This gives the protein CASSPRGTSNQPQHF.

The chain carries TRBV7-6 and TRBJ2-7; 8 positions match TRBD1. In germline, CDR1 is SGHVS, CDR2 FNYEAQ. The CDR3 spans 15 residues. J was trimmed by 7 bases and V by 3 bases; bases with no gene match: 11. The CDR3 sequence: CASSFETGVGAEQYF. Written as DNA, the CDR3 is TGTGCCAGCAGCTTCGAGACAGGGGTAGGAGCGGAGCAGTACTTC.

J is TRBJ1-1 and V is TRBV9; D perhaps matches TRBD1 (5 bases). Germline CDR1 reads SGDLS; CDR2 reads YYNGEE. V was cut by 3 bases and J by 6 bases, with 12 bases left in between. This CDR3 spans 13 amino acids. The CDR3 reads CASSARVNAEAFF. The CDR3 DNA is TGTGCCAGCAGCGCCAGGGTAAACGCTGAAGCTTTCTTT.

Only a few counts were recorded for this clone. V gene TRBV2 combines with J gene TRBJ1-1, with a possible D match to TRBD1 (6 bases). This CDR3 region has 14 residues. The V end lost 6 bases, the J end lost 1 base, and 12 bases lay between the germline ends. The germline CDR1 and CDR2 sequences are SNHLY and FYNNEI. The CDR3 bases are TGTGCCAGCAGAGGACAGCTCCAGAACACTGAAGCTTTCTTT. It codes for CASRGQLQNTEAFF.

Of note for this clone: Other nucleotide sequences from this sample produce the same CDR3. This sequence joins TRBV5-1 and TRBJ2-7; 7 nucleotides agree with TRBD2. Trimming cost V 0 bases and J 4 bases; bases outside gene matches: 1. The CDR3 extends over 13 amino acids. Germline V gene lookup returns CDR1 SGHRS and CDR2 YFSETQ. The CDR3 loop reads CASSLGGLYEQYF. In DNA form, the CDR3 reads TGCGCCAGCAGCTTGGGGGGACTATACGAGCAGTACTTC.